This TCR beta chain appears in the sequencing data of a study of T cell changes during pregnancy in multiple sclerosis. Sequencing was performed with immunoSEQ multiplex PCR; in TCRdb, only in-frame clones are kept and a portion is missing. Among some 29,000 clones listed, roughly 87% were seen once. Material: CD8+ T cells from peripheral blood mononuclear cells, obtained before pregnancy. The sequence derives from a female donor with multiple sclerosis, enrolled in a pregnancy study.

The CDR3 loop is CASSLYTYEQYF. DNA of the CDR3: TGTGCCAGCAGCTTATATACGTACGAGCAGTACTTC. The rearrangement uses TRBV7-9 and TRBJ2-5; D remains unclear. Judging by the DNA end, TRBJ2-7 fits better; the J call may be wrong. Germline CDR1 and CDR2: SEHNR and FQNEAQ (reference sequence). This CDR3 comprises 12 residues.